This T cell receptor (beta chain) originates from a study of blood T cell repertoires in COVID-19. Study-level background: Acute-phase and convalescent COVID-19 samples originated in the United States, Italy and Spain.

Assignment of participants to cohorts was predicated upon participant-reported clinical history. Authors' methods: Estimation of nucleated cell counts relied on the amplification of reference gene primers. Assay used: immunoSEQ multiplex PCR; TCRdb lists only in-frame clones, some missing. D and trimming come from the DNA, and the V and J calls and clone size come from that table. The table has 350,000 to 400,000 clones, around nine tenths seen once. There are 16 residues in the CDR3. The germline V gene has CDR1 SGHTA and CDR2 FQGNSA. V shed 8 bases and J 0 bases; nucleotides not matched to a gene: 11.

The clonotype originates from a woman in her thirties with acute COVID-19. The rearrangement uses TRBV7-2 and TRBJ1-1; 8 bases agree with TRBD1. Sequenced: PBMCs or T cells enriched from blood (not recorded which). The CDR3 DNA sequence: TGTGCCAGCCTCCGGCAGGGGGCCCCCATGAACACTGAAGCTTTCTTT. Residues: CASLRQGAPMNTEAFF.